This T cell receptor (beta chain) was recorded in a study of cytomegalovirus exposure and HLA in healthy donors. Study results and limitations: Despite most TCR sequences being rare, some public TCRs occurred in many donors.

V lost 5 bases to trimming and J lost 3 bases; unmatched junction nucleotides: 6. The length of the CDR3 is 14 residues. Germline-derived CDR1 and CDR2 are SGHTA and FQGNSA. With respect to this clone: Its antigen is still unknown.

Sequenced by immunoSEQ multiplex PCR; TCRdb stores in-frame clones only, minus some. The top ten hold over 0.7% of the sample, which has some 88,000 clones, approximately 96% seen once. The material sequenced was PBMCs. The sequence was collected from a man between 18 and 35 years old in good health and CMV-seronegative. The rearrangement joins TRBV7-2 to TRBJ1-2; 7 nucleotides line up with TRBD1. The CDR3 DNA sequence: TGTGCCAGCAGCCCTCAGGGGGGTGACTATGGCTACACCTTC. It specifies CASSPQGGDYGYTF.